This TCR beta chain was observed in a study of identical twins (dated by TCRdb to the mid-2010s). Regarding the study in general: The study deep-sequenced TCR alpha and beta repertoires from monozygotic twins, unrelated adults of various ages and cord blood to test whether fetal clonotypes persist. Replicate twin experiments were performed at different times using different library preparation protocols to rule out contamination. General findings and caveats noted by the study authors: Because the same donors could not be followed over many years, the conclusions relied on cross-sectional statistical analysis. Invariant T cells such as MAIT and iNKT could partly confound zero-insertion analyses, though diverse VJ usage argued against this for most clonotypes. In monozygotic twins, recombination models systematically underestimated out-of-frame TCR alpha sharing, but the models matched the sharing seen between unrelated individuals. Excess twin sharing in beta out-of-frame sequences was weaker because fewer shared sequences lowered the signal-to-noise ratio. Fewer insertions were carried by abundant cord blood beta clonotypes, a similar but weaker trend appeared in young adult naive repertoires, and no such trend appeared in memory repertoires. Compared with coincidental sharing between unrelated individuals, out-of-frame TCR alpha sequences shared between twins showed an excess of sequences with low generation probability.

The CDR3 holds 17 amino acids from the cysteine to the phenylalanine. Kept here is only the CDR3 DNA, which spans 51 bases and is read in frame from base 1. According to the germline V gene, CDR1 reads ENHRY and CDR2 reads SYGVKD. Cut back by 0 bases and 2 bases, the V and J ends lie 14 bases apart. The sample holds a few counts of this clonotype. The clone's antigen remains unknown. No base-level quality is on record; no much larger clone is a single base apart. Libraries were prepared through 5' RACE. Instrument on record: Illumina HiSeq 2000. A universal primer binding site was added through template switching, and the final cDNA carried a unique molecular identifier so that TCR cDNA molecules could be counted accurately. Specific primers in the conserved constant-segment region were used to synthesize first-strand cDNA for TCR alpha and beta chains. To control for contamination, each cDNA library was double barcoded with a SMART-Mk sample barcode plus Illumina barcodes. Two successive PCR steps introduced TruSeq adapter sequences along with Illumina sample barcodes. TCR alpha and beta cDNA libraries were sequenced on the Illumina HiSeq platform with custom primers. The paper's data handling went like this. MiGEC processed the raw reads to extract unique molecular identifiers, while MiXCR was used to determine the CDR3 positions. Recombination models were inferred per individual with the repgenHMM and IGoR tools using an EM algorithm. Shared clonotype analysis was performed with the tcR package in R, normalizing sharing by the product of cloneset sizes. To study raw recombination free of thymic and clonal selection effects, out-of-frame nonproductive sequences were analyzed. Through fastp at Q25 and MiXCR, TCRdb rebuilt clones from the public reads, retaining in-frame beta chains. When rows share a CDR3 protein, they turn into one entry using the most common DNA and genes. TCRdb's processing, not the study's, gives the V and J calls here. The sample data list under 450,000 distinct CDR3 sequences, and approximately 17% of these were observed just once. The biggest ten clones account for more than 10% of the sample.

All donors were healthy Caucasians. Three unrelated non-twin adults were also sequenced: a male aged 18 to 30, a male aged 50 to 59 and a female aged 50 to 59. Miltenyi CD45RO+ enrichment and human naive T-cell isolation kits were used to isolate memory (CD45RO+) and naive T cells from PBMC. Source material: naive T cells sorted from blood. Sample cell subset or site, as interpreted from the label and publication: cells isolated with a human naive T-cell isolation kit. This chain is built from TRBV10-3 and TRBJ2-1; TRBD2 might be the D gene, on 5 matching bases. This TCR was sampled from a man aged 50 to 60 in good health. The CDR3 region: CAISESASRAAYNEQFF. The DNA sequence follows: TGTGCCATCAGTGAGTCGGCTTCGCGGGCGGCCTACAATGAGCAGTTCTTC.